This T cell receptor (beta chain) emerged from a study of blood T cell repertoires in COVID-19. The wider study: The analysed material was cDNA or gDNA that came from T cells, B-cell-depleted T cells, or PBMCs.

This CDR3 has 12 amino acids. Germline-derived CDR1 and CDR2 are KGHDR and SFDVKD. Between the trimmed V and J ends, which lost 4 bases and 4 bases, there was a span of 6 bases. The authors' processing: Nucleated cell number was recorded as an estimate derived from reference gene primer amplification. Assay: immunoSEQ multiplex PCR; the TCRdb copy retains only in-frame clones and omits some. For V, J and clone size, that table is used; D and trimming come from the DNA. The table has over 450,000 clones, about 89% seen once. Seattle researchers signed up patients amid active infection and tracked them longitudinally.

Source material: peripheral blood. The V gene is TRBV24-1, the J gene TRBJ1-2; the D is unclear. The TCR comes from a woman aged 45-65 years with COVID-19, enrolled during active disease. CDR3 amino acids: CATSDIGYGYTF. Written as DNA, the CDR3 is TGTGCCACCAGTGACATCGGCTATGGCTACACCTTC.